This TCR beta chain was documented in a study of T cells in Graves' hyperthyroidism and ophthalmopathy. The sample holds many counts of this clonotype. Between the trimmed V and J ends, which lost 4 bases and 3 bases, there was a span of 10 bases. The CDR3 has 15 amino acids. Germline-derived CDR1 and CDR2 are SGHDN and FVKESK. RNA transcripts were the template for amplifying TCR beta CDR3 regions. Researchers ran a first-round RT-PCR on the TCR CDR3 using the HTBI primer set. TCRdb used MiXCR to reprocess the multiplex PCR reads, holding one entry per CDR3 protein. Among approximately 410,000 distinct CDR3 sequences listed, approximately 15% were seen once.

Sample: blood. The J gene is TRBJ2-6, the V gene TRBV14; D may correspond to TRBD1 or TRBD2 (5 bases each). The receptor's source is a woman under 30 with Graves' hyperthyroidism. The CDR3 is CASSPTGGGANVLTF. CDR3 DNA sequence: TGTGCCAGCAGCCCCACAGGAGGTGGGGCCAACGTCCTGACTTTC.